This T cell receptor (beta chain) was identified during a study of shared clonotypes between healthy human individuals. The study, taken as a whole, reports: Compared with clonotypes that all four donors shared, non-shared clonotypes had lower generation probabilities. Generally, naive subsets (rather than memory subsets) showed larger estimated richness. Large depth notwithstanding, sorted-subset sequencing proved incomplete by rarefaction.

The data were produced by immunoSEQ multiplex PCR, yet TCRdb's version contains in-frame clones alone and is incomplete. The table shows 2 million to 2.5 million clones, with just under 95% occurring only once. On this clone: The target antigen is unknown.

The sequence came from a man younger than 35 in good health. Some clones in this sample may be carry-over from other donors' samples. What was sequenced was naive CD4+ T cells from PBMCs. Subset indicated: CD45RA+ positively selected.

CDR3 in DNA: TGTGCCAGCAGAGGGCATTCGAACACTGAAGCTTTCTTT. Protein: CASRGHSNTEAFF. The J gene is TRBJ1-1, the V gene TRBV7-2; D unresolved. Germline V gives CDR1 SGHTA, CDR2 FQGNSA. V was clipped by 6 bases and J by 1 base, with 9 bases between them. The CDR3 totals 13 residues. Full variable domain (rest looked up from reference TRBV7-2 and TRBJ1-1): GAGVSQSPSNKVTEKGKDVELRCDPISGHTALYWYRQSLGQGLEFLIYFQGNSAPDKSGLPSDRFSAERTGGSVSTLTIQRTQQEDSAVYLCASRGHSNTEAFFGQGTRLTVV.